These 32 T cell receptor beta chains originate from one sample sequenced in a study of blood T cell repertoires in COVID-19. Method: immunoSEQ multiplex PCR; TCRdb's copy keeps in-frame clones and lacks some. The sample carries 150,000 or so clones, roughly nine tenths recorded once. Input material: peripheral blood. The receptors derive from a man between 45 and 60 years old with acute or convalescent COVID-19.

The CDR3: CASSGSASGGETQYF. CDR3 sequence (DNA): TGTGCCAGCAGCGGGTCGGCTAGCGGGGGGGAGACCCAGTACTTC. The chain employs TRBV7-2 and TRBJ2-5, with 11 bases aligning to TRBD2. Per germline, CDR1 SGHTA and CDR2 FQGNSA. V gave up 5 bases and J gave up 5 bases; unmatched junction bases: 7. The CDR3 is made up of 15 amino acids.

This rearrangement joins TRBV28 to TRBJ1-5; D gene unclear. Per germline, CDR1 MDHEN and CDR2 SYDVKM. V lost 5 bases, J lost 1 base, and 9 bases lay in between. The CDR3 extends over 14 amino acids. This chain's CDR3 is CASSIRESNQPQHF. For the CDR3, the DNA is TGTGCCAGCAGTATCCGGGAGAGCAATCAGCCCCAGCATTTT.

This chain uses TRBV21-1 with TRBJ2-7; the D segment call TRBD2 is taken from the table without a DNA check. TRBV21-1 represents a pseudogene. This CDR3 region has 16 residues. The CDR3 region has the DNA TGTGCCAGCAGCAAAGACGTAATCTACCCCCTCTACGAGCAGTACGTC. As protein: CASSKDVIYPLYEQYV.

The V call is TRBV3-1 (or the pseudogene TRBV3-2), the J call TRBJ2-3; 8 positions match TRBD2. V lost 3 bases, J lost 0 bases, and 2 bases stayed unmatched. CDR1 is LGHDT and CDR2 is YNNKEL in the germline V gene (reference sequence). This CDR3 is 15 amino acids long. In DNA form, the CDR3 reads TGTGCCAGCAGCCAGCAGCGGGGGAGCACAGATACGCAGTATTTT. This translates into CASSQQRGSTDTQYF.

This chain connects TRBV2 to TRBJ1-1; 7 bases map to TRBD1. V shed 11 bases, J shed 1 base, and the junction held 7 bases outside the gene matches. CDR1 and CDR2 (germline): SNHLY, FYNNEI. CDR3 size: 13 residues. The CDR3 region is CASPGGRNTEAFF. CDR3 nucleotides: TGTGCCTCCCCAGGGGGACGGAACACTGAAGCTTTCTTT.

V is TRBV4-3 and J is TRBJ2-1; D is possibly TRBD2 (5 bases). The CDR3 runs to 15 residues. V shed 0 bases and J shed 7 bases, with 13 bases lying between them. Germline V CDR1 and CDR2: LGHNA, YSLEER. DNA of the CDR3: TGCGCCAGCAGCCAAGAGGGCGGGTCTACGAATGAGCAGTTCTTC. It translates to CASSQEGGSTNEQFF.

This chain connects TRBV7-9 to TRBJ2-2, with TRBD2 identical over 7 bases. V trimming: 5 bases; J trimming: 0 bases; junction bases outside the gene matches: 12. Per the germline V gene, CDR1 is SEHNR and CDR2 is FQNEAQ (reference sequence). CDR3 size: 18 residues. The CDR3 loop is CASSLSRGRAANTGELFF. In DNA form, the CDR3 reads TGTGCCAGCAGCCTAAGTCGAGGGAGGGCCGCGAACACCGGGGAGCTGTTTTTT.

This clone occurred once. This chain uses TRBV18 with TRBJ2-3; 7 nucleotides line up with TRBD2. CDR1 is KGHSH and CDR2 is LQKENI in the germline V gene. Losses at the gene ends were 2 bases for V and 3 bases for J; bases not matched to a gene: 5. The CDR3 consists of 15 residues. CDR3 DNA sequence: TGTGCCAGCTCACCAGTGGCGGGAGATACAGATACGCAGTATTTT. Protein: CASSPVAGDTDTQYF. Variable domain in full (rest from reference TRBV18 and TRBJ2-3): NAGVMQNPRHLVRRRGQEARLRCSPMKGHSHVYWYRQLPEEGLKFMVYLQKENIIDESGMPKERFSAEFPKEGPSILRIQQVVRGDSAAYFCASSPVAGDTDTQYFGPGTRLTVL.

The chain carries TRBV19 and TRBJ2-5, with a possible D match to TRBD1 (6 bases). Germline CDR1 and CDR2: LNHDA and SQIVND (reference sequence). V gave up 7 bases and J gave up 5 bases, with 17 bases separating them. This CDR3 region has 14 residues. CDR3 sequence reads: CASTRVGGGETQYF. CDR3 nucleotide sequence: TGTGCCAGTACCCGGGTGGGTGGGGGCGAGACCCAGTACTTC.

The chain combines TRBV18 with TRBJ2-3, with TRBD2 matching 12 bases. CDR1 is KGHSH and CDR2 is LQKENI in the germline V gene. The V gene end was trimmed by 3 bases and the J gene end by 5 bases; junction bases not matched to a gene: 3. The CDR3 length is 15 residues. Written as DNA, the CDR3 is TGTGCCAGCTCACCGCCGGGACTAGCGGGAGATACGCAGTATTTT. This sequence encodes CASSPPGLAGDTQYF.

This clone has only a few counts. The chain joins TRBV7-9 to TRBJ2-2; a possible D gene is TRBD1 (5 bases). Germline CDR1 and CDR2: SEHNR and FQNEAQ (reference sequence). Trimming pared 3 bases from V and 0 bases from J, leaving 8 bases between. This CDR3 contains 15 residues. CDR3 region: CASSLKGTNTGELFF. The CDR3 DNA follows: TGTGCCAGCAGCTTGAAGGGGACGAACACCGGGGAGCTGTTTTTT. The variable domain in full, completed from reference TRBV7-9 and TRBJ2-2, reads DTGVSQNPRHKITKRGQNVTFRCDPISEHNRLYWYRQTLGQGPEFLTYFQNEAQLEKSRLLSDRFSAERPKGSFSTLEIQRTEQGDSAMYLCASSLKGTNTGELFFGEGSRLTVL.

The chain is built from TRBV23-1 and TRBJ2-5; 8 bases agree with TRBD1. TRBV23-1 is assigned to the ORF class and has an uncertain function. Losses at the gene ends were 3 bases for V and 4 bases for J; bases not matched to a gene: 19. This CDR3 contains 19 residues. CDR3 in DNA: TGCGCCAGCAGTCATACCCCCGGCGGGACAGGAGGGGTAGGAGAGACCCAGTACTTC. It specifies CASSHTPGGTGGVGETQYF.

J is TRBJ2-7 and V is TRBV28, with 14 bases fitting TRBD2. The CDR3 length is 16 residues. V shed 8 bases and J 5 bases; nucleotides not matched to a gene: 11. From germline, CDR1 is MDHEN and CDR2 SYDVKM. CDR3 sequence reads: CASDTRLAGGPHEQYF. CDR3 nucleotides: TGTGCCAGCGACACCCGACTAGCGGGAGGGCCCCACGAGCAGTACTTC.

This chain joins TRBV5-1 and TRBJ2-7, with 11 bases identical to TRBD2. The CDR3 covers 17 residues. The germline V gene encodes CDR1 SGHRS and CDR2 YFSETQ. The trim removed 3 bases at V and 5 bases at J, leaving 13 bases unmatched. CDR3 in DNA: TGCGCCAGCAGCTACTCCCCGACTAGCGGGATTGACAACGAGCAGTACTTC. Its translation is CASSYSPTSGIDNEQYF.

The rearrangement uses TRBV5-5 and TRBJ2-2; D is possibly TRBD1 (6 bases). This CDR3 is 15 amino acids long. V was trimmed by 7 bases and J by 0 bases, leaving 13 bases between them. CDR1 and CDR2 (germline): SGHKS, YYEKEE (reference sequence). The CDR3 coding sequence is TGTGCCAGCTGCCAGGGGCCAACGAACACCGGGGAGCTGTTTTTT. This encodes CASCQGPTNTGELFF.

The table lists this clone with a count of one. This chain connects TRBV2 to TRBJ1-4, with 8 bases matching TRBD1. CDR3 length: 16 residues. Germline assignment: CDR1 SNHLY and CDR2 FYNNEI. V lost 6 bases and J lost 6; bases outside the gene matches: 12. CDR3: CASSRGTGQSHEKLFF. The CDR3 nucleotides read TGTGCCAGCAGCCGAGGGACAGGACAATCACATGAAAAACTGTTTTTT. The full variable domain, completed using reference TRBV2 and TRBJ1-4, is EPEVTQTPSHQVTQMGQEVILRCVPISNHLYFYWYRQILGQKVEFLVSFYNNEISEKSEIFDDQFSVERPDGSNFTLKIRSTKLEDSAMYFCASSRGTGQSHEKLFFGSGTQLSVL.

The chain uses TRBV2 and TRBJ2-1; weak D call: TRBD2 (6 bases). Trimming removed 5 bases at V and 0 bases at J, with 11 bases between. CDR1 and CDR2 from the germline V gene are SNHLY and FYNNEI. The CDR3 totals 15 residues. This chain's CDR3 is CASSWRGSSYNEQFF. The CDR3, as DNA: TGTGCCAGCAGTTGGAGGGGTAGCTCCTACAATGAGCAGTTCTTC.

The V gene is TRBV13, the J gene TRBJ1-2, with 7 bases identical to TRBD1. Trimming took 0 bases from V and 6 from J; bases not matched to a gene: 7. The germline V gene has CDR1 PRHDT and CDR2 FYEKMQ (reference sequence). The length of the CDR3 is 15 residues. The CDR3 reads CASSLGPGGSDGYTF. CDR3 in DNA: TGTGCCAGCAGCTTAGGTCCAGGGGGGTCCGATGGCTACACCTTC.

V and J are TRBV7-9 and TRBJ2-7, with 7 bases matching TRBD1. The CDR3 runs 14 residues. V shed 5 bases and J 6 bases; nucleotides not matched to a gene: 10. Germline V lookup: CDR1 SEHNR, CDR2 FQNEAQ (reference sequence). The DNA of the CDR3 is TGTGCCAGCAGCCAAAGCGCTACAGGGGCCGAGCAGTACGTC. Translated: CASSQSATGAEQYV.

This clone has a single count. This chain joins TRBV7-2 and TRBJ1-1; D perhaps matches TRBD1 (5 bases). The V gene lost 2 bases and the J gene lost 12 bases, with 13 bases spanning the gap. The CDR3 covers 12 residues. Germline CDR1 and CDR2: SGHTA and FQGNSA. The DNA of the CDR3 is TGTGCCAGCAGCTTATCAGGGTATAAGACTTTCTTT. Translation: CASSLSGYKTFF.

This rearrangement joins TRBV30 to TRBJ2-5, with 9 bases matching TRBD2. Losses at the gene ends were 1 base for V and 2 bases for J; bases not matched to a gene: 2. The V gene's germline CDR1 is GTSNPN and CDR2 SVGIG (reference sequence). The CDR3 is 14 amino acids. The CDR3 coding sequence is TGTGCCTGGAGTGAGGGACTAGCACAAGAGACCCAGTACTTC. This translates into CAWSEGLAQETQYF.

This chain connects TRBV5-6 to TRBJ2-7; 8 positions match TRBD1. V lost 6 bases to trimming and J lost 4 bases; unmatched junction nucleotides: 9. Germline values: CDR1 SGHDT, CDR2 YYEEEE. The CDR3 contains 14 residues. The CDR3 DNA follows: TGTGCCAGCAAAACGGGACAGGCCGGTTACGAGCAGTACGTC. This sequence encodes CASKTGQAGYEQYV.

This chain links TRBV5-6 with TRBJ1-1, with 7 bases identical to TRBD1. This CDR3 has 16 amino acids. Germline assignment: CDR1 SGHDT and CDR2 YYEEEE. J was trimmed by 4 bases and V by 5 bases; bases with no gene match: 14. The chain's CDR3 is CASSSIGEGASTEAFF. The CDR3, as DNA: TGTGCCAGCAGTTCGATCGGCGAGGGGGCGAGCACTGAAGCTTTCTTT.

This clone was seen a few times. The rearrangement uses TRBV15 and TRBJ1-5; TRBD1 is a possible D gene (5 bases). This CDR3 comprises 16 residues. The V gene's germline CDR1 is LNHNV and CDR2 YYDKDF (reference sequence). V lost 3 bases and J lost 4, with 16 bases in between. The CDR3 region has the DNA TGTGCCACCAGCAGTAGGGCAGGCAGGGATAATCAGCCCCAGCATTTT. Its protein is CATSSRAGRDNQPQHF.

The chain has TRBV14 and TRBJ2-5; TRBD1 aligns across 8 bases. The CDR3 length is 18 residues. After removal of 0 bases from V and 5 bases from J, the junction contained 14 bases not matched to a gene. Germline values: CDR1 SGHDN, CDR2 FVKESK. This chain's CDR3 is CASSQEGLRTGTRETQYF. The DNA for the CDR3 is TGTGCCAGCAGCCAAGAAGGGTTGCGGACAGGGACGCGGGAGACCCAGTACTTC.

The V call is TRBV6-6, the J call TRBJ2-2; 7 positions agree with TRBD1. The CDR3 is 13 residues long. CDR1 and CDR2 (germline): MNHNY, SVGAGI (reference sequence). Trimming removed 5 bases from V and 5 bases from J; junction bases left unmatched: 2. CDR3 amino acids: CASSGGQTGELFF. CDR3 bases: TGTGCCAGCAGTGGGGGACAGACCGGGGAGCTGTTTTTT.

V and J are TRBV7-2 and TRBJ1-3; D is perhaps TRBD1 (5 bases). The CDR3 spans 16 residues. The V end was cut by 5 bases, the J end by 2 bases, with 16 bases between. Germline V CDR1 and CDR2: SGHTA, FQGNSA. CDR3 coding DNA: TGTGCCAGCAGCCCATCAGCCAGGACACCTGGAAACACCATATATTTT. The encoded protein is CASSPSARTPGNTIYF.

The chain carries TRBV6-5 and TRBJ1-2, with a possible D match to TRBD1 (6 bases). The V gene's germline CDR1 is MNHEY and CDR2 SVGAGI. V lost 8 bases and J 5 bases, leaving 18 bases between the germline ends. The CDR3 runs 14 residues. The CDR3 spells CASGRMGQGYGYTF. The CDR3 nucleotides read TGTGCCAGCGGTAGGATGGGACAAGGGTATGGCTACACCTTC.

This sequence joins TRBV7-9 and TRBJ1-1; 7 positions agree with TRBD1. Germline CDR1 reads SEHNR; CDR2 reads FQNEAQ (reference sequence). The CDR3 runs to 15 residues. J was trimmed by 1 base and V by 4 bases; bases with no gene match: 6. CDR3 in amino acids: CASSSGDSGNTEAFF. CDR3 coding DNA: TGTGCCAGCAGCTCCGGGGACAGTGGGAACACTGAAGCTTTCTTT.

The count of this clone is one. The rearrangement uses TRBV18 and TRBJ2-2; tentative D call: TRBD2 (5 bases). Germline loops: CDR1 KGHSH, CDR2 LQKENI. This CDR3 region has 16 residues. V lost 3 bases to trimming and J lost 0 bases, with 11 bases between them. Written as DNA, the CDR3 is TGTGCCAGCTCACCCGCGGCGGGCGCGAACACCGGGGAGCTGTTTTTT. Its translation: CASSPAAGANTGELFF.

In its sample, this clone was seen a few times. V usage is TRBV28 and J usage is TRBJ2-2; a weak D match, TRBD1 (5 bases). This CDR3 has 14 amino acids. V lost 4 bases and J lost 4, with 10 bases in between. Germline V lookup: CDR1 MDHEN, CDR2 SYDVKM. The CDR3 here is CASSSPGFTGELFF. The DNA of the CDR3 is TGTGCCAGCAGTTCCCCAGGGTTCACCGGGGAGCTGTTTTTT.

The chain combines TRBV2 with TRBJ2-2; 11 bases map to TRBD1. With V trimmed by 10 bases and J by 4 bases, 5 bases remained unmatched. The CDR3 runs 14 residues. CDR1 SNHLY and CDR2 FYNNEI come from the germline V gene. Here the CDR3 DNA reads TGTGCCACCGGACAGGGGGCGATCACCGGGGAGCTGTTTTTT. Its protein is CATGQGAITGELFF.